Below, 17 T cell receptor beta chains from the same sample are listed, as sequenced in a study of shared clonotypes between healthy human individuals (dated by TCRdb to the early 2020s). Receptor amplification or capture employed the immunoSEQ multiplex PCR assay. Here the immuneACCESS table is served through TCRdb, limited to in-frame sequences with V and J called. Missing clones are a known gap in these copies; in checked studies unresolved V genes cover under half, and the rest lacks a known reason. The sample data list 850,000 to 1,100,000 clones, and approximately 80% of these were observed just once. Roughly 0.83% of the sample is in the top ten clones. The sequencing sample was made of memory CD4+ T cells from PBMCs. In the paper's terms, the cell subset or site label means: CD45RA-negative fraction. The receptors stem from a man aged 18 to 30 in good health. Some clones in this sample may be carry-over from other donors' samples.

DNA for the CDR3: TGTGCCAGCAGCGGGGACGGGCACCGCAATCAGCCCCAGCATTTT. This translates into CASSGDGHRNQPQHF. The chain links TRBV9 to TRBJ1-5; TRBD1 might be the D (5 bases). V gave up 3 bases and J gave up 2 bases, with 12 bases separating them. The CDR3 is made up of 15 amino acids. Germline CDR1 is SGDLS and CDR2 is YYNGEE.

This chain links TRBV5-4 with TRBJ2-1, with D hard to call. Germline values: CDR1 SGHNT, CDR2 YYREEE (reference sequence). This CDR3 is built from 13 residues. V was clipped by 1 base and J by 5 bases, with 7 bases between them. CDR3: CASSLIADNEQFF. CDR3 nucleotide sequence: TGTGCCAGCAGCTTGATAGCTGACAATGAGCAGTTCTTC.

The rearrangement links TRBV5-8 to TRBJ1-5; a weak D match, TRBD1 (5 bases). Trimming shortened V by 3 bases and J by 2 bases, and 9 bases separated the two germline ends. CDR3 length equals 14 residues. From germline, CDR1 is SGHTS and CDR2 YDEGEE. The CDR3 DNA sequence: TGTGCCAGCAGCTCCAGACAGCGCAATCAGCCCCAGCATTTT. Protein: CASSSRQRNQPQHF.

V usage is TRBV5-1 and J usage is TRBJ2-3, with a weak D call TRBD1 (5 bases). Germline assignment: CDR1 SGHRS and CDR2 YFSETQ. This CDR3 comprises 14 residues. The V gene lost 0 bases and the J gene lost 6 bases, with 11 bases spanning the gap. DNA for the CDR3: TGCGCCAGCAGCTTGGAAGGGGCGTCGGATACGCAGTATTTT. Translation gives CASSLEGASDTQYF.

This chain links TRBV7-3 with TRBJ2-5, with 8 bases fitting TRBD2. This CDR3 is 15 amino acids long. Germline V gene lookup returns CDR1 SGHTA and CDR2 FQGTGA. Trimming removed 3 bases from V and 2 bases from J; junction bases left unmatched: 5. CDR3 in amino acids: CASSLSGSGQETQYF. CDR3 nucleotides: TGTGCCAGCAGCTTGAGCGGGAGCGGGCAAGAGACCCAGTACTTC.

The chain is built from TRBV29-1 and TRBJ2-4; TRBD1 aligns across 8 bases. The ends lost 6 bases at V and 9 bases at J; junction bases unmatched: 13. Germline loops: CDR1 SQVTM, CDR2 ANQGSEA. The CDR3 extends over 14 amino acids. CDR3: CSVRDRPRVGIQYF. In DNA form, the CDR3 reads TGCAGCGTGAGGGACAGGCCGCGGGTCGGCATTCAGTACTTC.

The V gene is TRBV6-5, the J gene TRBJ2-2, with D perhaps TRBD1 (6 bases). Trimming left V 3 bases short and J 4 bases short, with 12 bases between. The CDR3 totals 15 residues. The V gene's germline CDR1 is MNHEY and CDR2 SVGAGI. CDR3 region: CASSYQTGLTGELFF. The CDR3 DNA reads as TGTGCCAGCAGTTATCAGACAGGACTCACCGGGGAGCTGTTTTTT.

This chain joins TRBV28 and TRBJ2-5; 11 bases fit TRBD1. The germline CDR1 and CDR2 sequences are MDHEN and SYDVKM. The CDR3 runs 14 residues. V lost 9 bases to trimming and J lost 6 bases; unmatched junction nucleotides: 9. The CDR3: CASVGQGVAKTQYF. CDR3 sequence (DNA): TGTGCCAGTGTGGGACAGGGGGTTGCCAAGACCCAGTACTTC.

CDR3: CASSPGSGSSYNEQFF. The DNA of the CDR3 is TGTGCCAGCAGCCCCGGCAGCGGGAGCTCCTACAATGAGCAGTTCTTC. V and J are TRBV7-3 and TRBJ2-1; 8 bases are shared with TRBD2. This CDR3 is 16 amino acids long. Trimming at V came to 5 bases and at J to 0 bases, leaving 6 bases not matched to a gene. Looked up from germline, CDR1 is SGHTA and CDR2 is FQGTGA.

The chain joins TRBV4-1 to TRBJ1-4, with D unresolved. Germline V gene sequence: CDR1 MGHRA, CDR2 YSYEKL. The CDR3 sequence is 17 residues long. Trimming took 0 bases from V and 5 from J, leaving 16 bases between them. DNA of the CDR3: TGCGCCAGCAGCCAAGATCCCCCTCCTTTGGGCAATGAAAAACTGTTTTTT. Its translation: CASSQDPPPLGNEKLFF.

This clone was detected a few times. The chain employs TRBV28 and TRBJ1-6, with D unresolved. Germline CDR1 reads MDHEN; CDR2 reads SYDVKM. V lost 6 bases and J 7 bases, leaving 16 bases between the germline ends. The CDR3 contains 15 residues. The CDR3 coding sequence is TGTGCCAGCAGCCCTGTAGGGCTGGGGAATTCACCCCTCCACTTT. Its translation is CASSPVGLGNSPLHF.

The chain uses TRBV18 and TRBJ2-4, with D possibly TRBD1 on 6 matching bases. The V end was cut by 3 bases, the J end by 6 bases, with 9 bases between. Germline V gene data show CDR1 as KGHSH and CDR2 as LQKENI. This CDR3 has 13 amino acids. The CDR3 DNA follows: TGTGCCAGCTCACCCGACAGGTTAAACATTCAGTACTTC. As protein: CASSPDRLNIQYF.

About this clone: This may be a read error: a much more frequent sequence differs by one nucleotide. The genes are TRBV9 and TRBJ1-3; the D is unclear. The CDR3 sequence is 14 residues long. CDR1 and CDR2 (germline): SGDLS, YYNGEE. This CDR3 reads CASSLTFAGNTTYF. CDR3 in DNA: TGTGCCAGCAGCCTCACTTTTGCTGGAAACACCACATATTTT.

J is TRBJ1-2 and V is TRBV7-9; D call uncertain. Trimming removed 5 bases at V and 4 bases at J, with 11 bases between. This CDR3 is 13 amino acids long. CDR1 and CDR2 from the germline V gene are SEHNR and FQNEAQ (reference sequence). The CDR3 here is CASSPDLPYGYTF. The CDR3 DNA is TGTGCCAGCAGCCCCGACTTACCCTATGGCTACACCTTC.

The chain combines TRBV5-1 with TRBJ2-5, with 7 nucleotides matching TRBD2. The length of the CDR3 is 14 residues. With 4 bases clipped from V and 2 bases from J, the junction kept 5 bases outside the gene matches. Germline V CDR1 and CDR2: SGHRS, YFSETQ. CDR3 sequence: CASSAGTIQETQYF. CDR3 bases: TGCGCCAGCAGCGCCGGGACTATACAAGAGACCCAGTACTTC.

This clone was found once. The chain uses TRBV2 and TRBJ1-1; D is uncertain. Germline V gene sequence: CDR1 SNHLY, CDR2 FYNNEI. V lost 7 bases and J 8 bases, leaving 14 bases between the germline ends. CDR3 length: 12 amino acids. The CDR3 reads CASTVREGEAFF. DNA of the CDR3: TGTGCCAGCACCGTGCGGGAGGGAGAAGCTTTCTTT.

This chain links TRBV4-2 with TRBJ2-2; TRBD1 matches 9 bases. After removal of 2 bases from V and 5 bases from J, the junction contained 9 bases not matched to a gene. CDR3 length: 17 amino acids. Germline loops: CDR1 LGHNA, CDR2 YNFKEQ. For the CDR3, the DNA is TGTGCCAGCAGCCAACCGTACAGGGGGCGTCAGACCGGGGAGCTGTTTTTT. This sequence encodes CASSQPYRGRQTGELFF.